What follows is one T cell receptor (beta chain) and its context. The target antigen is unknown. This CDR3 is 11 amino acids long. CDR1 is SGHRS, CDR2 YFSETQ, per germline. V dropped 7 bases and J dropped 1 base, with 5 bases sitting between them. These data come from a study of OX40 agonist ivuxolimab in advanced cancers. Whole-study context: Two patients with cutaneous melanoma and one with hepatocellular carcinoma, three in total, showed partial responses. Study-wide results and caveats: CD4+ and CD8+ T cells in blood underwent clonal expansion by week 6 at 0.1 to 3.0 mg/kg. Among some nonresponders, normalized T-cell clonal expansion was also low. Partial responders treated at 0.1-3.0 mg/kg exhibited clonal expansion among the lowest measured.

Profiling relied on immunoSEQ multiplex PCR, and the TCRdb table lists in-frame clones only, not all of them. The sample shows roughly 76,000 clones, around nine tenths of them seen only once. The genes are TRBV5-1 and TRBJ2-5; no reliable D call. The TCR was taken from an adult with an advanced solid tumor such as melanoma, head and neck, liver or kidney cancer. The sample in question was CD4+ or CD8+ T cells sorted from blood, obtained in a trial of the OX40 agonist ivuxolimab. CDR3 sequence (DNA): TGCGCCAGCCGGGCCCAAGAGACCCAGTACTTC. This translates into CASRAQETQYF.